This T cell receptor beta chain was sequenced in a study of vaccination and CD4 T cells after COVID-19. As for this clonotype: What it binds is not known.

Sample treatment: roughly ten-day PBMC culture with coronavirus spike peptide pools or control peptides (ViraFEST assay). Sequencing of the DNA from cultured CD4+ T cells was carried out with the Oncomine TCR Beta short-read assay. TCRdb independently ran MiXCR on the PCR reads; one entry per CDR3 protein. This sample yields about 15,000 distinct CDR3 sequences, of which roughly 36% are seen a single time; roughly 34% belongs to the top ten. CDR1 and CDR2 (germline): SNHLY, FYNNEI. The length of the CDR3 is 16 residues. V gave up 4 bases and J gave up 8 bases, with 18 bases separating them. The sample was cultured CD4+ T cells from blood. The clonotype comes from a human donor with COVID-19. The chain recombines TRBV2 with TRBJ1-6, with D possibly being TRBD1 (6 bases). The CDR3 DNA follows: TGTGCCAGCAGTGTAGAAGCGGGGGCGCTTGATTCACCCCTCCACTTT. It encodes CASSVEAGALDSPLHF.